This T cell receptor (beta chain) originates from a study of cytomegalovirus exposure and HLA in healthy donors. Study results and caveats: Reported findings show TCR beta sequences accurately forecast HLA-A and HLA-B alleles in most subjects.

Likely unrecorded immune exposures existed in these nominally healthy donors. This clone was recorded a few times. Its antigen is as yet unknown. V lost 4 bases, J lost 3 bases, and 15 bases lay in between. The CDR3 extends over 15 amino acids. CDR1 and CDR2 (germline): LGHNA, YSLEER. 13 Jbeta primers and 60 Vbeta primers were used for the PCR. TCRdb keeps only in-frame clones here, not all; method: immunoSEQ multiplex PCR. The table lists 110,000 to 150,000 clones, roughly three quarters of them singletons. Sequencing was performed on PBMCs. This TCR was recovered from a man in his late teens or twenties in good health and CMV-seronegative. V is TRBV4-3 and J is TRBJ1-1; TRBD1 might be the D (5 bases). The CDR3 nucleotides read TGCGCCAGCAGCCTCCTCAGCGGGGGGGACACTGAAGCTTTCTTT. It encodes CASSLLSGGDTEAFF.